The rows below give T cell receptor beta chains drawn from one sample of a study of blood T cell repertoires in COVID-19. Profiled with immunoSEQ multiplex PCR; TCRdb holds only in-frame clones, not every one. The table records 100,000 or so clones, about 86% of them present only once. Specimen: PBMCs or T cells enriched from blood (not recorded which). Receptors were obtained from a woman in her forties or fifties who had recovered from COVID-19. Each CDR3 is given with its conserved first and last residue. The D gene is left open where the match is weak. For some rows the clone size is stated as once, few or many, or as a class when expanded; others skip it.

d_call j_call v_call clone_size cdr3_nt cdr3_aa
TRBD2 TRBJ2-1 TRBV12-3/TRBV12-4 . TGTGCCAGCAGACTAGCGGGGGGTAATGAGCAGTTCTTC CASRLAGGNEQFF
TRBD1 TRBJ2-7 TRBV5-4 . TGTGCCAGCAGCCCCGGGACAGGAAGCTCCTACGAGCAGTACTTC CASSPGTGSSYEQYF
TRBD2 TRBJ2-1 TRBV6-5 . TGTGCCAGCAGTTCGGGACTACCTACCTACAATGAGCAGTTCTTC CASSSGLPTYNEQFF
. TRBJ1-5 TRBV15 . TGTGCCACCAGCAGAGACAGGGGTAGCAATCAGCCCCAGCATTTT CATSRDRGSNQPQHF
TRBD2 TRBJ2-7 TRBV28 . TGTGCCAGCAGTTCTAGCGGGAACCTACCTCTAGTCAACGAGCAGTACTTC CASSSSGNLPLVNEQYF
TRBD1 TRBJ1-2 TRBV6-5 . TGTGCCAGCAGCACAGACAGGGGCCCTACACACTACACCTTC CASSTDRGPTHYTF
TRBD1 TRBJ2-5 TRBV5-1 . TGCGCCAGCAGCTTGGCAGGACAGGGGCGAGAGACCCAGTACTTC CASSLAGQGRETQYF
TRBD1 TRBJ2-5 TRBV29-1 . TGCAGCGTTGGCCCCGGGACAGGGAAAGAGACCCAGTACTTC CSVGPGTGKETQYF
TRBD1 TRBJ1-5 TRBV6-1 . TGTGCCAGCAGTGAATCCCATTCTCCGGTAGGGGGCGAAAGCAATCAGCCCCAGCATTTT CASSESHSPVGGESNQPQHF
. TRBJ2-1 TRBV10-3 . TGTGCCATCAGTGAGTCGGGACTGGGCTACAATGAGCAGTTCTTC CAISESGLGYNEQFF
. TRBJ2-7 TRBV5-6 . TGTGCCAGCAGCGGGTGGCCTGAGGGTCCCTCCGAGCAGTACTTC CASSGWPEGPSEQYF
. TRBJ2-5 TRBV15 . TGTGCCACCAGCAGAGGCGGGCCGGAGACCCAGTACTTC CATSRGGPETQYF
. TRBJ1-1 TRBV5-1 . TGCGCCAGCAGCTTGATTCTCAGGGGAGAGACTGAAGCTTTCTTT CASSLILRGETEAFF
TRBD2 TRBJ2-3 TRBV9 few TGTGCCAGCAGCGCAGCGCGCAGCGGGATTAGCACAGATACGCAGTATTTT CASSAARSGISTDTQYF
. TRBJ1-5 TRBV2 . TGTGCCAGCAGTGAAGGGCAGAACGAACAGCCCCAGCATTTT CASSEGQNEQPQHF
TRBD2 TRBJ2-3 TRBV3-1/TRBV3-2 once TGTGCCAGCAGCCAAGGAGCTGTTTCGGGGACTAGCGGTAGCACAGATACGCAGTATTTT CASSQGAVSGTSGSTDTQYF
. TRBJ1-3 TRBV6-6 . TGTGCCAGCAGTTACCCAGGGGCTGGAAACACCATATATTTT CASSYPGAGNTIYF
TRBD1 TRBJ2-5 TRBV9 . TGTGCCAGCAGCGTAGCTTCAGGTACAGGGGACGAGACCCAGTACTTC CASSVASGTGDETQYF
. TRBJ1-1 TRBV19 . TGTGCCAGTATTTCGCAGGGAAGAAGGACTGAAGCTTTCTTT CASISQGRRTEAFF
TRBD2 TRBJ2-2 TRBV5-6 . TGTGCCAGCAGCAGACCGACTAGCGGGAACACCGGGGAGCTGTTTTTT CASSRPTSGNTGELFF
TRBD1 TRBJ2-7 TRBV19 . TGTGCCAGTAGTACTGGACAGGGGCTTTCCTACGAGCAGTACTTC CASSTGQGLSYEQYF
. TRBJ1-5 TRBV19 few TGTGCCAGTAGTCCCCTAGAGCGGAGCAATCAGCCCCAGCATTTT CASSPLERSNQPQHF
TRBD1 TRBJ1-2 TRBV2 . TGTGCCAGCAGTGAACTGCTGACAGGGGGCCGCAACTATGGCTACACCTTC CASSELLTGGRNYGYTF
TRBD2 TRBJ2-7 TRBV5-1 . TGCGCCAGCAGCTTGGCGCGGACTAGCGGAGGGGCCTACGAGCAGTACTTC CASSLARTSGGAYEQYF
. TRBJ1-4 TRBV12-3/TRBV12-4 . TGTGCCAGCAGTTTACAGAATGAAAAACTGTTTTTT CASSLQNEKLFF
TRBD1 TRBJ1-1 TRBV28 . TGTGCCAGCCGAGGGGTTTTACAGGGGCCAAAGAACACTGAAGCTTTCTTT CASRGVLQGPKNTEAFF
. TRBJ2-7 TRBV30 . TGTGCCTGGAGCAGCGTGCGGTTGGACAAATACGAGCAGTACTTC CAWSSVRLDKYEQYF
. TRBJ1-4 TRBV28 few TGTGCCAGCAGTTTTGGGAGAACTAATGAAAAACTGTTTTTT CASSFGRTNEKLFF
. TRBJ2-2 TRBV18 . TGTGCCAGCTCACCACGCGGCCCCGGGACTTCGAACACCGGGGAGCTGTTTTTT CASSPRGPGTSNTGELFF
. TRBJ2-1 TRBV27 . TGTGCCAGCAGTTTGGGGCCCCCTAGGGCGAATGAGCAGTTCTTC CASSLGPPRANEQFF
. TRBJ1-1 TRBV6-5 . TGTGCCAGTCACTGGCAGGGCAAGAACACTGAAGCTTTCTTT CASHWQGKNTEAFF
. TRBJ2-3 TRBV11-3 . TGTGCCAGCAGCACCACCTCGTCTCGAGGCACAGATACGCAGTATTTT CASSTTSSRGTDTQYF
. TRBJ2-7 TRBV30 . TGTGCCTGGATGGCTTCGGGGGAGCAGTACTTC CAWMASGEQYF
. TRBJ1-3 TRBV10-1 . TGCGCCAGTGCGGACACTACTGGAAACACCATATATTTT CASADTTGNTIYF
TRBD1 TRBJ1-3 TRBV28 . TGTGCCAGCAGACCACAGGGGGCTCTTTCTGGAAACACCATATATTTT CASRPQGALSGNTIYF
. TRBJ1-3 TRBV3-1/TRBV3-2 . TGTGCCAGCAGCCTACGACAGGATCACACCATATATTTT CASSLRQDHTIYF
. TRBJ2-1 TRBV6-1 . TGTGCCAGCAGTGAGCGACTGTACAATGAGCAGTTCTTC CASSERLYNEQFF
. TRBJ1-1 TRBV9 few TGTGCCAGCAGCGTAGTGGCAGGCAAGAACACTGAAGCTTTCTTT CASSVVAGKNTEAFF
TRBD1 TRBJ2-5 TRBV7-6 . TGTGCCAGCAGCGTACAACGGGACAGGGACATTCAAGAGACCCAGTACTTC CASSVQRDRDIQETQYF
TRBD1 TRBJ2-7 TRBV5-5 . TGTGCCAGCGGTCAGGGACAGGGGGCTTTATACGAGCAGTACTTC CASGQGQGALYEQYF